There are a few counts of the clone carrying this T cell receptor (beta chain). This CDR3 has 15 amino acids. V trimming: 8 bases; J trimming: 5 bases; junction bases outside the gene matches: 11. Germline V CDR1 and CDR2: MNHEY, SMNVEV (reference sequence). The authors' processing: The assay estimated nucleated cells by amplifying reference gene primers. Data came from immunoSEQ multiplex PCR; TCRdb stores just in-frame clones and leaves some out. Clone size and the V and J calls come from that table; the DNA yielded D and trimming. The sample lists approximately 75,000 clones; around 80% were seen once. This entry is derived from a study of blood T cell repertoires in COVID-19. Across the study: Acute-phase and convalescent COVID-19 samples originated in the United States, Italy and Spain. T cells, B-cell-depleted T cells, or PBMCs provided the cDNA or gDNA that served as material.

The Seattle patients joined while their infection was active and were tracked longitudinally afterward. The chain joins TRBV27 to TRBJ1-4, with TRBD1 matching over 7 bases. The sample comprised peripheral blood. This receptor was identified in a man in his fifties or sixties with COVID-19, enrolled during active disease. DNA of the CDR3: TGTGCCAGCGGGCAATTACAGGGGTGGAATGAAAAACTGTTTTTT. This sequence encodes CASGQLQGWNEKLFF.